The entry that follows covers one TCR beta chain sequence. The source of the sample is a study of cytomegalovirus exposure and HLA in healthy donors. The primer mix had 60 Vbeta and 13 Jbeta primers. Sequencing used immunoSEQ multiplex PCR; TCRdb keeps in-frame clones, though not all of them. The table records 95,000 or so clones, 70% of them present only once. The germline V gene has CDR1 SGHNT and CDR2 YYREEE (reference sequence). V lost 0 bases, J lost 6 bases, and 9 bases stayed unmatched. This CDR3 spans 16 amino acids. The clonotype comes from a woman in her forties or fifties in good health and CMV-seropositive. Material: PBMCs. The genes are TRBV5-4 and TRBJ2-5, with 9 positions matching TRBD2. Here the CDR3 reads CASSLALSGRGQTQYF. CDR3 nucleotide sequence: TGTGCCAGCAGCTTGGCCCTTAGCGGGAGAGGGCAGACCCAGTACTTC. Full variable domain (outside the CDR3, taken from reference TRBV5-4 and TRBJ2-5): ETGVTQSPTHLIKTRGQQVTLRCSSQSGHNTVSWYQQALGQGPQFIFQYYREEENGRGNFPPRFSGLQFPNYSSELNVNALELDDSALYLCASSLALSGRGQTQYFGPGTRLLVL.